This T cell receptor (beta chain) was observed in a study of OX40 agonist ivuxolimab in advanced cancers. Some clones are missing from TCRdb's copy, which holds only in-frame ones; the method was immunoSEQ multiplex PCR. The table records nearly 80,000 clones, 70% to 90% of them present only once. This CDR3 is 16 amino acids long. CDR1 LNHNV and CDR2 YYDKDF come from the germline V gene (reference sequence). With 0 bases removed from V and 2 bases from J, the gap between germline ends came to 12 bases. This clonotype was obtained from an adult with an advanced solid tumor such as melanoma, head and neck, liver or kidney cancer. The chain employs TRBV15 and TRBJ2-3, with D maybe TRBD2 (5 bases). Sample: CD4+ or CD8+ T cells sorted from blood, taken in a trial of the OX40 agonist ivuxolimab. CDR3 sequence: CATSRDRGLITDTQYF. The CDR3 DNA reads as TGTGCCACCAGCAGAGATAGAGGACTTATCACAGATACGCAGTATTTT.